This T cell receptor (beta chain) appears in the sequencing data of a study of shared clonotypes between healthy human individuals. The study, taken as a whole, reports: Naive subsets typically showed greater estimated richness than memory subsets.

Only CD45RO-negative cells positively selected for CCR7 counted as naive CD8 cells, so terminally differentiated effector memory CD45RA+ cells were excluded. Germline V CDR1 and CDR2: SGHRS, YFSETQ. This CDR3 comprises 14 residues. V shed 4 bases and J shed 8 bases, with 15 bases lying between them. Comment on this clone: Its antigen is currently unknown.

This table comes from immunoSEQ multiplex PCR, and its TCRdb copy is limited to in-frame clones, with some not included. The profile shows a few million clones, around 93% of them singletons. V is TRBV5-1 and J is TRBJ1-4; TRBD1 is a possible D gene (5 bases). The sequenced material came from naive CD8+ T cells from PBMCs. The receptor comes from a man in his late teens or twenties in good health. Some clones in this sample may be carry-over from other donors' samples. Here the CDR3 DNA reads TGCGCCAGCAGCGGTGGGGGAGTAAGGGAAAAACTGTTTTTT. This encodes CASSGGGVREKLFF.